This TCR beta chain was recovered during a study of cytomegalovirus exposure and HLA in healthy donors. As regards this clone: The antigen remains unidentified.

Overall study results and limits: Reports state that TCR beta sequences accurately predicted most subjects' HLA-A and HLA-B alleles. Researchers reported in a later analysis that common viral pathogens appeared linked to several top clusters.

The V segment lost 0 bases and the J segment 3 bases; nucleotides outside the gene matches: 5. This CDR3 comprises 16 residues. CDR1 SGHRS and CDR2 YFSETQ come from the germline V gene. With 60 Vbeta and 13 Jbeta primers, the PCR was carried out. TCRdb's copy holds only in-frame clones and misses some; the assay was immunoSEQ multiplex PCR. The table has tens of thousands of clones, around 80% seen once; the top ten hold 6% to 9.5%. The chain couples TRBV5-1 to TRBJ2-3; 9 bases line up with TRBD2. Sequenced material: PBMCs. The source of this sequence is a man aged 25 to 45 in good health and CMV-seronegative. In DNA, the CDR3 is TGCGCCAGCAGCTTGGGGGAGCTAGCGGGAACAGATACGCAGTATTTT. Protein product: CASSLGELAGTDTQYF.